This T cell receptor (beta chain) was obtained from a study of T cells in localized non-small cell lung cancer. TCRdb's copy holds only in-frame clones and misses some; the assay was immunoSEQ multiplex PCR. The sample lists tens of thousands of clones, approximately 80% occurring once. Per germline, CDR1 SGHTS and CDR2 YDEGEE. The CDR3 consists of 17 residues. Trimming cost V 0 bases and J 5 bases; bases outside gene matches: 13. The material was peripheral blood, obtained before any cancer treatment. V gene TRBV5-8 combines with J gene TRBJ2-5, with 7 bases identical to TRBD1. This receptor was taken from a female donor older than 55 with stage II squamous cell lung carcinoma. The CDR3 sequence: CASSLGKGQTVSETQYF. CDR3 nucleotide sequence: TGTGCCAGCAGCTTGGGAAAGGGACAGACGGTTTCGGAGACCCAGTACTTC.